The 31 T cell receptor beta chains below all came from one sample that was sequenced in a study of cytotoxic CD8 clonotypes in ibrutinib-treated CLL. Repertoires were generated with immunoSEQ multiplex PCR, while TCRdb's copy carries only in-frame clones and drops some. Altogether approximately 170,000 clones are present, over 75% being singletons, with the ten largest covering roughly 3%. Here the sequenced sample was PBMCs, taken at disease progression, from a patient treated with ibrutinib. The receptors come from a human donor with chronic lymphocytic leukemia.

The chain has TRBV28 and TRBJ2-7; 8 bases match TRBD2. The ends lost 6 bases at V and 4 bases at J; junction bases unmatched: 17. The CDR3 totals 17 residues. CDR1 and CDR2 from the germline V gene are MDHEN and SYDVKM. The CDR3 DNA is TGTGCCAGCAGCCCTTGGGGGTCGGGAGGGAGTTCTTACGAGCAGTACTTC. Its protein product is CASSPWGSGGSSYEQYF.

The chain combines TRBV5-1 with TRBJ2-7, with D perhaps TRBD2 (6 bases). Germline V CDR1 and CDR2: SGHRS, YFSETQ. V was clipped by 1 base and J by 2 bases, with 19 bases between them. The CDR3 is 17 residues long. Written as DNA, the CDR3 is TGCGCCAGCAGCTTGACCCCCCAGGCAGGGAGGACCTACGAGCAGTACTTC. Translated: CASSLTPQAGRTYEQYF.

The rearrangement links TRBV21-1 to TRBJ2-1; the table calls TRBD2, which could not be checked here. TRBV21-1 is a pseudogene. CDR3 size: 17 residues. The CDR3 loop reads CASSKGASGRAPNEQFF. The CDR3 nucleotides read TGTGCCAGCAGCAAGGGGGCTAGCGGGAGGGCCCCCAATGAGCAGTTCTTC.

The chain has TRBV7-6 and TRBJ2-5, with D perhaps matching TRBD2 (7 bases). The germline V gene encodes CDR1 SGHVS and CDR2 FNYEAQ. There are 16 residues in the CDR3. Trimming removed 7 bases at V and 0 bases at J, with 18 bases between. The DNA of the CDR3 is TGTGCCAGCACCCTGGGGGGGGCTAGCTACCAAGAGACCCAGTACTTC. This encodes CASTLGGASYQETQYF.

This sequence joins TRBV6-1 and TRBJ2-7; TRBD1 agrees at 11 bases. Trimming cost V 1 base and J 2 bases; bases outside gene matches: 4. Germline CDR1 reads MNHNS; CDR2 reads SASEGT. CDR3 length: 16 amino acids. CDR3 in DNA: TGTGCCAGCAGTGAAGTACCGGGACAGGGGGCCTACGAGCAGTACTTC. This codes for CASSEVPGQGAYEQYF.

The J gene is TRBJ2-7, the V gene TRBV7-2; the D gene is possibly TRBD1 (6 bases). Per germline, CDR1 SGHTA and CDR2 FQGNSA. Trimming removed 5 bases from V and 1 base from J, with 15 bases in between. The CDR3 sequence is 15 residues long. CDR3 protein: CASSTRLQGSYEQYF. The CDR3 nucleotides read TGTGCCAGCAGCACCCGCCTCCAGGGGTCCTACGAGCAGTACTTC.

The chain joins TRBV29-1 to TRBJ2-1; TRBD1 matches at 8 bases. V gave up 3 bases and J gave up 4 bases; unmatched junction bases: 11. CDR3 length equals 16 residues. CDR1 SQVTM and CDR2 ANQGSEA come from the germline V gene. The DNA for the CDR3 is TGCAGCGTTGACGAAGCCTTGGGACAGGTATACAATGAGCAGTTCTTC. Translating gives CSVDEALGQVYNEQFF.

The chain links TRBV2 to TRBJ2-7, with 11 bases that match TRBD2. In germline, CDR1 is SNHLY, CDR2 FYNNEI. After removal of 6 bases from V and 0 bases from J, the junction contained 4 bases not matched to a gene. The CDR3 totals 15 residues. The chain's CDR3 is CASRPGLADSYEQYF. The CDR3 DNA reads as TGTGCCAGCAGACCGGGACTAGCGGACTCCTACGAGCAGTACTTC.

The chain joins TRBV28 to TRBJ2-7; 11 bases line up with TRBD2. Germline lookup yields CDR1 MDHEN and CDR2 SYDVKM. V lost 3 bases to trimming and J lost 5 bases; unmatched junction nucleotides: 6. This CDR3 is 15 amino acids long. The CDR3 DNA follows: TGTGCCAGCAGTTTTCGTAGCGGGAGGGGGGACGAGCAGTACTTC. As protein: CASSFRSGRGDEQYF.

The V and J genes are TRBV5-1 and TRBJ2-3; a possible D gene is TRBD2 (6 bases). This CDR3 has 15 residues. V lost 0 bases to trimming and J lost 5 bases, with 13 bases between them. CDR1 and CDR2 from the germline V gene are SGHRS and YFSETQ. This CDR3 reads CASSLGTIEVDTQYF. The DNA of the CDR3 is TGCGCCAGCAGCTTGGGGACTATAGAGGTAGATACGCAGTATTTT.

The chain carries TRBV29-1 and TRBJ2-3; TRBD1 aligns across 7 bases. With 5 bases clipped from V and 2 bases from J, the junction kept 4 bases outside the gene matches. From germline, CDR1 is SQVTM and CDR2 ANQGSEA. CDR3 size: 13 residues. CDR3 nucleotides: TGCAGCGTTCTGACAGGGAACACAGATACGCAGTATTTT. Translated, it gives CSVLTGNTDTQYF.

V is TRBV28 and J is TRBJ2-3, with 8 positions matching TRBD2. The V and J ends lost 1 base and 2 bases, in that order; junction bases with no gene match: 2. The CDR3 is made up of 15 amino acids. The germline CDR1 and CDR2 sequences are MDHEN and SYDVKM. CDR3 coding DNA: TGTGCCAGCAGTTTATTAGCGGGACTCACAGATACGCAGTATTTT. It translates to CASSLLAGLTDTQYF.

The chain couples TRBV10-2 to TRBJ1-2; D unclear. In germline, CDR1 is WSHSY, CDR2 SAAADI. The CDR3 length is 14 residues. The V end lost 6 bases, the J end lost 2 bases, and 13 bases lay between the germline ends. CDR3 DNA: TGCGCCAGCAGGGGAGTGGCAGGAAACTATGGCTACACCTTC. The encoded protein is CASRGVAGNYGYTF.

In nucleotides, the CDR3 is TGTGCCAGCAGTTTTCGTCTGAGTCAGGGAGCATATGGCTACACCTTC. It encodes CASSFRLSQGAYGYTF. The chain carries TRBV27 and TRBJ1-2; the D gene is possibly TRBD1 (5 bases). The CDR3 has 16 residues. The V end lost 3 bases, the J end lost 5 bases, and 19 bases lay between the germline ends. CDR1 MNHEY and CDR2 SMNVEV come from the germline V gene (reference sequence).

The chain has TRBV5-1 and TRBJ1-2; the D gene is possibly TRBD1 (6 bases). V was cut by 0 bases and J by 3 bases, with 12 bases left in between. The CDR3 runs to 15 residues. Germline V gene sequence: CDR1 SGHRS, CDR2 YFSETQ. The CDR3 nucleotides read TGCGCCAGCAGCTTGGGATGGGGGCGTGACTATGGCTACACCTTC. It codes for CASSLGWGRDYGYTF.

The CDR3 spells CASSRRSGGSSYNEQFF. The CDR3 DNA reads TGCGCCAGCAGCCGGCGAAGCGGGGGAAGCTCCTACAATGAGCAGTTCTTC. The chain joins TRBV4-3 to TRBJ2-1; 8 nucleotides agree with TRBD2. CDR1 is LGHNA and CDR2 is YSLEER in the germline V gene. CDR3 size: 17 residues. Unmatched junction bases numbered 8, after V lost 4 bases and J lost 0 bases.

The CDR3 nucleotides read TGTGCCAGCAGCTCCCCTGACATATTCACTGAAGCTTTCTTT. It is translated as CASSSPDIFTEAFF. The chain carries TRBV11-2 and TRBJ1-1; D ambiguous. V was pared by 4 bases and J by 4 bases, with 13 bases between. The CDR3 consists of 14 residues. CDR1 and CDR2 (germline): SGHAT, FQNNGV. Filled out from reference TRBV11-2 and TRBJ1-1, the complete variable domain reads EAGVAQSPRYKIIEKRQSVAFWCNPISGHATLYWYQQILGQGPKLLIQFQNNGVVDDSQLPKDRFSAERLKGVDSTLKIQPAKLEDSAVYLCASSSPDIFTEAFFGQGTRLTVV.

DNA for the CDR3: TGTGCCAGCAGCGACAGGGGAAGGGCTTTCTTT. Amino acids: CASSDRGRAFF. The genes are TRBV6-1 and TRBJ1-1; 8 positions agree with TRBD1. The germline gives CDR1 MNHNS, CDR2 SASEGT. V shed 6 bases and J 11 bases; nucleotides not matched to a gene: 5. CDR3 size: 11 residues.

This clone has a single count. V is TRBV6-5 and J is TRBJ2-2, with no clear D. This CDR3 region has 15 residues. V gave up 6 bases and J gave up 1 base, with 12 bases separating them. The germline V gene encodes CDR1 MNHEY and CDR2 SVGAGI. In DNA form, the CDR3 reads TGTGCCAGCAGCTTAGGTTTTGGGAACACCGGGGAGCTGTTTTTT. Its translation: CASSLGFGNTGELFF.

This sequence joins TRBV11-2 and TRBJ1-2; a weak D match, TRBD1 (5 bases). Deletions cut 1 base from V and 4 bases from J, with 10 bases between. CDR1 is SGHAT and CDR2 is FQNNGV in the germline V gene. The CDR3 length is 14 residues. Here the CDR3 reads CASSLVAGGYGYTF. In nucleotides, the CDR3 is TGTGCCAGCAGCTTAGTAGCGGGGGGCTATGGCTACACCTTC.

The chain uses TRBV7-9 and TRBJ2-7; maybe TRBD1 (5 bases). The germline V gene encodes CDR1 SEHNR and CDR2 FQNEAQ (reference sequence). The CDR3 is made up of 14 amino acids. Trimming left V 4 bases short and J 0 bases short, with 10 bases between. The chain's CDR3 is CASSSPDNSYEQYF. In DNA, the CDR3 is TGTGCCAGCAGCTCTCCGGACAACTCCTACGAGCAGTACTTC. The full variable domain, completed using reference TRBV7-9 and TRBJ2-7, is DTGVSQNPRHKITKRGQNVTFRCDPISEHNRLYWYRQTLGQGPEFLTYFQNEAQLEKSRLLSDRFSAERPKGSFSTLEIQRTEQGDSAMYLCASSSPDNSYEQYFGPGTRLTVT.

This chain links TRBV6-6 with TRBJ1-5; 10 bases are shared with TRBD1. Germline lookup yields CDR1 MNHNY and CDR2 SVGAGI (reference sequence). V was pared by 4 bases and J by 4 bases, with 7 bases of the junction left unmatched. The CDR3 is 16 amino acids. CDR3 in DNA: TGTGCCAGCAGTTCCGGGACAGGGGCCCAGAATCAGCCCCAGCATTTT. As protein: CASSSGTGAQNQPQHF.

This chain links TRBV27 with TRBJ1-1; TRBD1 aligns across 7 bases. Per germline, CDR1 MNHEY and CDR2 SMNVEV (reference sequence). Trimming took 3 bases from V and 8 from J; bases not matched to a gene: 9. The CDR3 is 14 residues long. CDR3: CASSFSRLGGEAFF. The CDR3 DNA reads TGTGCCAGCAGTTTTTCCCGGTTAGGGGGCGAAGCTTTCTTT.

The chain has TRBV2 and TRBJ2-2; tentative D call: TRBD1 (5 bases). V lost 5 bases to trimming and J lost 0 bases, with 13 bases between them. Looked up from germline, CDR1 is SNHLY and CDR2 is FYNNEI. The CDR3 loop spans 16 amino acids. CDR3 coding DNA: TGTGCCAGCAGTAATACAGGATACGCGAACACCGGGGAGCTGTTTTTT. It yields the protein CASSNTGYANTGELFF. Looking up the rest from reference TRBV2 and TRBJ2-2 gives the full variable domain: EPEVTQTPSHQVTQMGQEVILRCVPISNHLYFYWYRQILGQKVEFLVSFYNNEISEKSEIFDDQFSVERPDGSNFTLKIRSTKLEDSAMYFCASSNTGYANTGELFFGEGSRLTVL.

In its sample, this clone was seen many times. J is TRBJ1-5 and V is TRBV19; D unresolved. The V gene's germline CDR1 is LNHDA and CDR2 SQIVND (reference sequence). Deletions cut 7 bases from V and 5 bases from J, with 18 bases between. This CDR3 comprises 15 residues. CDR3 nucleotides: TGTGCCAGTACCGAAATTAGGTTCGGCGATCAGCCCCAGCATTTT. Protein product: CASTEIRFGDQPQHF.

This clone was found once. This chain uses TRBV19 with TRBJ1-4, with 8 bases that match TRBD1. J lost 6 bases, V lost 5 bases, and 8 bases had no gene match. The CDR3 has 15 residues. Looked up from germline, CDR1 is LNHDA and CDR2 is SQIVND (reference sequence). CDR3 DNA: TGTGCCAGTAGTCAACCAACAGGGGGATATGAAAAACTGTTTTTT. As protein: CASSQPTGGYEKLFF. Variable domain in full (rest from reference TRBV19 and TRBJ1-4): DGGITQSPKYLFRKEGQNVTLSCEQNLNHDAMYWYRQDPGQGLRLIYYSQIVNDFQKGDIAEGYSVSREKKESFPLTVTSAQKNPTAFYLCASSQPTGGYEKLFFGSGTQLSVL.

The chain couples TRBV7-3 to TRBJ2-2; D is uncertain. The CDR3 loop spans 15 amino acids. The germline gives CDR1 SGHTA, CDR2 FQGTGA. V was shortened by 4 bases and J by 1 base, with 10 bases between the two germline ends. The CDR3 region has the DNA TGTGCCAGCAGCTACGGACCACAGAACACCGGGGAGCTGTTTTTT. It specifies CASSYGPQNTGELFF.

The genes are TRBV28 and TRBJ1-5, with D perhaps matching TRBD1 (5 bases). This CDR3 region has 15 residues. The V and J ends lost 3 bases and 1 base respectively, with 10 bases between them. Germline CDR1 and CDR2: MDHEN and SYDVKM. The CDR3 loop reads CASSLQGLSNQPQHF. CDR3 nucleotides: TGTGCCAGCAGTTTGCAGGGACTAAGCAATCAGCCCCAGCATTTT.

The chain carries TRBV6-5 and TRBJ1-1; possible D gene TRBD1, 5 bases. V was pared by 6 bases and J by 4 bases, with 12 bases between. This CDR3 is built from 13 residues. CDR1 and CDR2 from the germline V gene are MNHEY and SVGAGI. In DNA, the CDR3 is TGTGCCAGCAGCCAGGACATCTCCACTGAAGCTTTCTTT. Protein product: CASSQDISTEAFF.

The rearrangement joins TRBV19 to TRBJ1-2; possible D gene TRBD1, 6 bases. Trimming stripped 5 bases from V and 4 bases from J, with 14 bases between. The CDR3 contains 14 residues. The germline V gene encodes CDR1 LNHDA and CDR2 SQIVND (reference sequence). The chain's CDR3 is CASSPDRTVYGYTF. DNA of the CDR3: TGTGCCAGTAGTCCAGACAGGACGGTCTATGGCTACACCTTC. Supplemented by reference TRBV19 and TRBJ1-2, the full variable domain reads DGGITQSPKYLFRKEGQNVTLSCEQNLNHDAMYWYRQDPGQGLRLIYYSQIVNDFQKGDIAEGYSVSREKKESFPLTVTSAQKNPTAFYLCASSPDRTVYGYTFGSGTRLTVV.

The chain employs TRBV7-2 and TRBJ1-2; the match to TRBD1 covers 7 bases. Unmatched junction bases numbered 12, after V lost 3 bases and J lost 8 bases. CDR1 and CDR2 from the germline V gene are SGHTA and FQGNSA. This CDR3 has 15 residues. The CDR3 nucleotides read TGTGCCAGCAGCTTGAACAAGCGACAGGGCCCAGGCTACACCTTC. Its translation is CASSLNKRQGPGYTF.